A single sample is the source of the 11 T cell receptor beta chains below, sequenced in a study of blood T cell repertoires in COVID-19. TCRdb's copy holds only in-frame clones and misses some; the assay was immunoSEQ multiplex PCR. This table has roughly 200,000 clones, more than 75% appearing once. Input material: peripheral blood. These receptors were obtained from a young woman who had recovered from COVID-19.

The rearrangement joins TRBV10-3 to TRBJ1-1, with D possibly being TRBD1 (5 bases). Germline V gene lookup returns CDR1 ENHRY and CDR2 SYGVKD. The CDR3 spans 13 residues. Trimming cost V 0 bases and J 11 bases, with 13 bases left between them. The chain's CDR3 is CAISESGGIGAFF. The CDR3 region has the DNA TGTGCCATCAGTGAGTCGGGGGGTATTGGCGCTTTCTTT.

The chain couples TRBV18 to TRBJ2-4; 8 bases match TRBD1. The CDR3 runs to 15 residues. Germline V lookup: CDR1 KGHSH, CDR2 LQKENI. The V gene end was trimmed by 6 bases and the J gene end by 4 bases; junction bases not matched to a gene: 8. In DNA, the CDR3 is TGTGCCAGCTCCCCCGGACAGGGAGTAAAAAACATTCAGTACTTC. This translates into CASSPGQGVKNIQYF.

This sequence joins TRBV6-2 or TRBV6-3 and TRBJ1-4; D is perhaps TRBD1 (5 bases). Trimming removed 2 bases at V and 17 bases at J, with 12 bases between. Germline CDR1 MNHEY, CDR2 SVGEGT. The CDR3 contains 11 residues. The CDR3 DNA sequence: TGTGCCAGCAGTTACGGGAGGGGTGATTTTTTT. Its protein is CASSYGRGDFF.

The chain uses TRBV14 and TRBJ1-2; 9 positions agree with TRBD1. Germline CDR1 reads SGHDN; CDR2 reads FVKESK. There are 18 residues in the CDR3. V gave up 4 bases and J gave up 4 bases; unmatched junction bases: 16. The CDR3 DNA reads TGTGCCAGCAGCCCGTCTTCTACAGGGGGCCTCCTAGGCTATGGCTACACCTTC. Amino acid sequence: CASSPSSTGGLLGYGYTF.

The rearrangement uses TRBV30 and TRBJ2-1; TRBD2 aligns across 7 bases. Trimming cost V 4 bases and J 6 bases; bases outside gene matches: 9. Germline CDR1 is GTSNPN and CDR2 is SVGIG (reference sequence). The CDR3 covers 14 residues. DNA of the CDR3: TGTGCCTGGAATCAGGGCGGGAGAACCAATGAGCAGTTCTTC. This gives the protein CAWNQGGRTNEQFF.

This chain joins TRBV3-1 (or the pseudogene TRBV3-2) and TRBJ2-7; 10 bases are shared with TRBD1. This CDR3 is 14 amino acids long. Losses at the gene ends were 3 bases for V and 6 bases for J; bases not matched to a gene: 5. CDR1 is LGHDT and CDR2 is YNNKEL in the germline V gene (reference sequence). The CDR3 sequence is CASSQTGGQGEQYF. In nucleotides, the CDR3 is TGTGCCAGCAGCCAGACAGGGGGCCAAGGCGAGCAGTACTTC.

CDR3 sequence: CASSPGWSREKLFF. CDR3 sequence (DNA): TGTGCCAGCAGCCCTGGGTGGAGCCGGGAAAAACTGTTTTTT. This chain joins TRBV7-2 and TRBJ1-4; D is unresolved. V lost 5 bases and J lost 8, with 15 bases in between. Germline V gene data show CDR1 as SGHTA and CDR2 as FQGNSA. The CDR3 totals 14 residues. The variable domain in full, completed from reference TRBV7-2 and TRBJ1-4, reads GAGVSQSPSNKVTEKGKDVELRCDPISGHTALYWYRQSLGQGLEFLIYFQGNSAPDKSGLPSDRFSAERTGGSVSTLTIQRTQQEDSAVYLCASSPGWSREKLFFGSGTQLSVL.

The V and J genes are TRBV2 and TRBJ2-6; 8 bases agree with TRBD1. The ends lost 5 bases at V and 2 bases at J; junction bases unmatched: 8. In germline, CDR1 is SNHLY, CDR2 FYNNEI. There are 17 residues in the CDR3. The CDR3 DNA follows: TGTGCCAGCAGTCGGACAGGGACAACAGCTGGGGCCAACGTCCTGACTTTC. Translating gives CASSRTGTTAGANVLTF. The full variable domain, with the rest looked up from reference TRBV2 and TRBJ2-6, is EPEVTQTPSHQVTQMGQEVILRCVPISNHLYFYWYRQILGQKVEFLVSFYNNEISEKSEIFDDQFSVERPDGSNFTLKIRSTKLEDSAMYFCASSRTGTTAGANVLTFGAGSRLTVL.

The chain joins TRBV29-1 to TRBJ1-5; D call uncertain. Germline CDR1 is SQVTM and CDR2 is ANQGSEA. Between the trimmed V and J ends, which lost 6 bases and 4 bases, there was a span of 13 bases. The CDR3 loop spans 13 amino acids. The CDR3 protein is CSVSVRRNQPQHF. DNA of the CDR3: TGCAGCGTCTCTGTGCGCCGAAATCAGCCCCAGCATTTT.

V and J are TRBV5-1 and TRBJ2-4, with 9 positions matching TRBD2. This CDR3 is built from 18 residues. Trimming removed 3 bases from V and 2 bases from J; junction bases left unmatched: 12. Germline CDR1 and CDR2: SGHRS and YFSETQ. For the CDR3, the DNA is TGCGCCAGCAGCTCGGGAGGTAGCGGGGGTAAATCCAAAAACATTCAGTACTTC. Protein product: CASSSGGSGGKSKNIQYF.

The sample holds a few counts of this clone. This same CDR3 is encoded by further DNA sequences in the sample. The rearrangement uses TRBV4-1 and TRBJ1-1; 8 positions agree with TRBD1. The CDR3 has 15 amino acids. Germline V gene sequence: CDR1 MGHRA, CDR2 YSYEKL. V shed 1 base and J 0 bases; nucleotides not matched to a gene: 1. The CDR3 DNA is TGCGCCAGCAGCCAAGGGACAGGGATGAACACTGAAGCTTTCTTT. This sequence encodes CASSQGTGMNTEAFF.